This T cell receptor (beta chain) was found in a study of blood T cell repertoires in COVID-19 (dated by TCRdb to 2019 to 2021). As for the study more broadly: Collaborator samples came from the United States, Italy and Spain and covered acute and convalescent phases of COVID-19. The samples were drawn from the first 160 participants of the ongoing ImmuneRACE study and from 1,254 subjects provided by 6 global collaborators. Where HLA class I and class II types were available, the types were taken from metadata supplied by the sample provider, not from assay-based typing. Subjects who had been exposed to COVID-19, were actively infected with it, or had recovered from it provided the deeply sampled blood TCRbeta repertoires that made up the dataset. A freely available public database, intended as a resource for researchers studying the immune response to SARS-CoV-2, is where the repertoires were released. The prospective study material was composed of cDNA or gDNA derived from T cells, B-cell-depleted T cells, or PBMCs. Sample metadata almost always included a de-identified subject ID, COVID-19 status, age in years and sex.

The immunoSEQ Assay, a bias-controlled multiplex PCR, was used to amplify TCRbeta CDR3 regions from genomic DNA. Processing in the source paper ran as follows. The number of nucleated cells in each sample was estimated by amplification of reference gene primers within the assay. To quantify the absolute abundance of each unique TCRbeta CDR3 rearrangement, sequence reads were collapsed and filtered. For each sample, productive Simpson clonality was calculated as the square root of Simpson's diversity index across productive rearrangements. TCRdb limited this immuneACCESS table to in-frame rearrangements with V and J called. A share of clones is missing; checked studies link under half to unresolved V genes, and the rest is unexplained. V, J and clone size are taken as reported in that table, and D and trimming were inferred from the DNA itself. Across this sample there are roughly 100,000 clones, with more than 75% seen only once. The ten largest account for less than 3.5% of the sample.

Whole blood was collected in K2EDTA tubes by collaborating institutions according to the institutions' own protocols. For TCRbeta analysis, collaborators shipped samples in one of three forms: frozen whole blood, isolated PBMCs, or DNA extracted from either of those sample types. Overall results and qualifications from the work: How much clinical and demographic metadata was included differed by source and by participant, and the metadata was provided uncurated.

Turning to this clone: Its antigen has not been determined. No base-level quality is on record; no much larger clone is a single base apart.

V is clipped by 5 bases and J by 6 bases, and the sequence between their germline boundaries is 22 bases long. There are 16 amino acids in the CDR3, from cysteine to phenylalanine inclusive. Just the 48-base CDR3 DNA is kept, in frame starting at base 1. The CDR1 and CDR2 encoded by the germline V gene are SGHTA and FQGNSA. Sequencing used peripheral blood. The receptor was derived from a man aged 50 to 59 with active or convalescent COVID-19. The sequence joins TRBV7-2 to TRBJ1-2, and perhaps TRBD1 as D gene, on 5 matching bases. The CDR3 region reads CASSRLGPGGRDGYTF. In nucleotides, the sequence is TGTGCCAGCAGCCGTCTCGGCCCCGGGGGTCGCGATGGCTACACCTTC.